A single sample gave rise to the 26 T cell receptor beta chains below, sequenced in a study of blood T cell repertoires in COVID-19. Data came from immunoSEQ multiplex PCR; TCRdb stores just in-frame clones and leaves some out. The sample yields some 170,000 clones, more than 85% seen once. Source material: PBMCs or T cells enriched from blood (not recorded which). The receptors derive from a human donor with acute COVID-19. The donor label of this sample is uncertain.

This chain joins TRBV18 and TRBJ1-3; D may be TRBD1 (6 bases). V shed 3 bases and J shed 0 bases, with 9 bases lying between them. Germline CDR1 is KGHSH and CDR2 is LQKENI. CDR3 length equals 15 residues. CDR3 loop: CASSPQDSSGNTIYF. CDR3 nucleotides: TGTGCCAGCTCACCTCAGGACAGCTCTGGAAACACCATATATTTT.

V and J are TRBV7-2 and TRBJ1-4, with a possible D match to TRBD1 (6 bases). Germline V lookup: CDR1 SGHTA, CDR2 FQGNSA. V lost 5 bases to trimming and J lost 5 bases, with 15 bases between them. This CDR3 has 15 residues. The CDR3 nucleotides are TGTGCCAGCAGCCCAGGACAGCTCTCGAATGAAAAACTGTTTTTT. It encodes CASSPGQLSNEKLFF.

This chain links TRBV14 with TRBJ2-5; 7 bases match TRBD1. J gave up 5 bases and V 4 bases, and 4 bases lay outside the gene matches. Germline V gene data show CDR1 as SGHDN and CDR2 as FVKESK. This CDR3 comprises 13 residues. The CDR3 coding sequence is TGTGCCAGCAGCCCGGACAGGAGGGAGACCCAGTACTTC. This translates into CASSPDRRETQYF.

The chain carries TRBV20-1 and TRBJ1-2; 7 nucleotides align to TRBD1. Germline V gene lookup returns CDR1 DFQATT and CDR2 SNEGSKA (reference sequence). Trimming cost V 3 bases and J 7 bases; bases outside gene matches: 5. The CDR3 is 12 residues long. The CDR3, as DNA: TGCAGTGCTAGTGACAGGGTAACTGGCTACACCTTC. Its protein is CSASDRVTGYTF.

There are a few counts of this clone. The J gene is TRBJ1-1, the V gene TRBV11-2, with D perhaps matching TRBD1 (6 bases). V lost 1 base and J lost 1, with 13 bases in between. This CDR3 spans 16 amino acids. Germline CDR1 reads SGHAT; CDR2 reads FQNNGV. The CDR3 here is CASSLVGDTGNTEAFF. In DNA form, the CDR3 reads TGTGCCAGCAGCTTAGTGGGGGACACTGGGAACACTGAAGCTTTCTTT.

CDR3 loop: CASKRRKDRGRMGHGDTEAFF. In nucleotides, the CDR3 is TGTGCCAGCAAACGCCGGAAGGACAGGGGGCGAATGGGGCATGGGGACACTGAAGCTTTCTTT. The chain combines TRBV2 with TRBJ1-1; 11 nucleotides align to TRBD1. The trim removed 7 bases at V and 3 bases at J, leaving 25 bases unmatched. CDR3 length equals 21 residues. CDR1 is SNHLY and CDR2 is FYNNEI in the germline V gene.

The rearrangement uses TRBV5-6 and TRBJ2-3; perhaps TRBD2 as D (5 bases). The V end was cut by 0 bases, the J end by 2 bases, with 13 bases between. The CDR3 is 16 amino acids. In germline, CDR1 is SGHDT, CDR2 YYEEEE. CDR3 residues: CASSLGSGMTTDTQYF. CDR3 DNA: TGTGCCAGCAGCTTGGGGTCGGGGATGACCACAGATACGCAGTATTTT.

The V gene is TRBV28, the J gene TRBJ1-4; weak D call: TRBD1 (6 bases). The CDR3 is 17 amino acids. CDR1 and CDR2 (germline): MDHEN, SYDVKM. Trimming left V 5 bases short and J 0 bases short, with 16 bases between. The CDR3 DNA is TGTGCCAGCAGTCCTTCCCGGACAGCCTCAACTAATGAAAAACTGTTTTTT. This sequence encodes CASSPSRTASTNEKLFF.

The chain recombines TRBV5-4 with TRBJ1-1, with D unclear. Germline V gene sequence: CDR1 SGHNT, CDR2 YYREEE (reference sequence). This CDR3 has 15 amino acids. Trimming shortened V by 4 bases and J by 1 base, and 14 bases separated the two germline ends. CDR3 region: CASSPKGEGNTEAFF. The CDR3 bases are TGTGCCAGCAGCCCGAAAGGAGAGGGGAACACTGAAGCTTTCTTT.

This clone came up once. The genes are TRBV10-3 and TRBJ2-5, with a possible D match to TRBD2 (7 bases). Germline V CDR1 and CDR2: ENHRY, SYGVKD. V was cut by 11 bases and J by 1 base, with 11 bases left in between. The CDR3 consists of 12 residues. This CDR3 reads CASGGPQETQYF. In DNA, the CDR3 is TGTGCCTCCGGGGGGCCCCAAGAGACCCAGTACTTC.

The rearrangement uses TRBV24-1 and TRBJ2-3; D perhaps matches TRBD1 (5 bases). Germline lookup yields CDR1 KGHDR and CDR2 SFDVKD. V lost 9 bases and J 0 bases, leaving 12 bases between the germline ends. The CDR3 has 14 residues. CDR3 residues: CATGAQPSTDTQYF. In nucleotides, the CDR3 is TGTGCCACCGGGGCGCAGCCTAGCACAGATACGCAGTATTTT.

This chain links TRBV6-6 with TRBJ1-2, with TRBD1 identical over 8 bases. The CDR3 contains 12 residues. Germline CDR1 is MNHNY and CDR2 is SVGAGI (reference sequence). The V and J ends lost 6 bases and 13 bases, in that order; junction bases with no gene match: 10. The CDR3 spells CASRPGQGGTTF. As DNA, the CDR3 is TGTGCCAGCAGACCTGGACAGGGAGGGACCACCTTC.

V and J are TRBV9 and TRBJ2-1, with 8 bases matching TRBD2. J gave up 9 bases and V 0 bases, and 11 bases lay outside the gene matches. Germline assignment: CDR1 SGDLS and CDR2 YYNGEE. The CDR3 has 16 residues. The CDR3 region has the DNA TGTGCCAGCAGCGTAGGGAGGGCGGGGGGTTCTAGTGAGCAGTTCTTC. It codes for CASSVGRAGGSSEQFF.

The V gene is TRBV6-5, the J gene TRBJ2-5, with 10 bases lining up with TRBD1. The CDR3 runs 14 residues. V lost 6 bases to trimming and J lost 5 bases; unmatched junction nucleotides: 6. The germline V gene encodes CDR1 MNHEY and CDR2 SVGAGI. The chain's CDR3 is CASSRTGGRETQYF. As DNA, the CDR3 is TGTGCCAGCAGCCGGACAGGGGGGAGGGAGACCCAGTACTTC.

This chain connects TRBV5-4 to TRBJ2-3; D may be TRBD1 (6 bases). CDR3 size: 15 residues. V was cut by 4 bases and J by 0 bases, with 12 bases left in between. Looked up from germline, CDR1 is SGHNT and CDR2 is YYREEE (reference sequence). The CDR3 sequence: CASSPKGGSTDTQYF. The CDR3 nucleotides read TGTGCCAGCAGCCCTAAAGGGGGTAGCACAGATACGCAGTATTTT.

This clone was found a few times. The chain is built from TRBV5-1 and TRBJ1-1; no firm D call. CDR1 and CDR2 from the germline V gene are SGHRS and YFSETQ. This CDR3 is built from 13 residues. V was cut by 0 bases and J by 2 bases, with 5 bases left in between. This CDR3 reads CASSLAFNTEAFF. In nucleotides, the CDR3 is TGCGCCAGCAGCTTGGCATTCAACACTGAAGCTTTCTTT.

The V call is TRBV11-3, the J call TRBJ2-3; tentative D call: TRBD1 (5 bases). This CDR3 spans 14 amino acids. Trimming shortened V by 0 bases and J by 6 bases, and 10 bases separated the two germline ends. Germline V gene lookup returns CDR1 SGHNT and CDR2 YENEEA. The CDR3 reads CASSLEGAGDTQYF. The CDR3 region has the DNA TGTGCCAGCAGCTTAGAGGGCGCAGGGGATACGCAGTATTTT.

CDR3 in DNA: TGTGCCAGCAGTGCGGGACAGGGAATAGATACGCAGTATTTT. Amino acids: CASSAGQGIDTQYF. This chain links TRBV27 with TRBJ2-3; 9 bases line up with TRBD1. CDR3 length: 14 residues. Germline values: CDR1 MNHEY, CDR2 SMNVEV (reference sequence). With V trimmed by 5 bases and J by 5 bases, 5 bases remained unmatched.

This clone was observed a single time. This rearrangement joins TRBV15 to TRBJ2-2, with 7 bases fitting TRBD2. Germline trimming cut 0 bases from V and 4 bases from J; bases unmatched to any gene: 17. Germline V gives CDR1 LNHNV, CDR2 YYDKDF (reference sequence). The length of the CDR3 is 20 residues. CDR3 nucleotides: TGTGCCACCAGCAGAGATGTGGGGAGGGTTACAGTGCCCGGCACCGGGGAGCTGTTTTTT. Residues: CATSRDVGRVTVPGTGELFF.

As DNA, the CDR3 is TGCGCCAGCAGCCAGTTCCACGGACAGACCTACGAGCAGTACTTC. It specifies CASSQFHGQTYEQYF. The chain recombines TRBV4-1 with TRBJ2-7; D possibly corresponds to TRBD1 (6 bases). With 3 bases removed from V and 2 bases from J, the gap between germline ends came to 14 bases. In germline, CDR1 is MGHRA, CDR2 YSYEKL. This CDR3 contains 15 residues.

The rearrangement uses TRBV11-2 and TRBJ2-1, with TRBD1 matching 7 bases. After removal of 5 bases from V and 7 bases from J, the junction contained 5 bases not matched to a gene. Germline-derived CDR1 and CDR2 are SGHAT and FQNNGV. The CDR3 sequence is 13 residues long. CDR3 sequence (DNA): TGTGCCAGCAGCCTCGACAGGGCGAATGAGCAGTTCTTC. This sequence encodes CASSLDRANEQFF.

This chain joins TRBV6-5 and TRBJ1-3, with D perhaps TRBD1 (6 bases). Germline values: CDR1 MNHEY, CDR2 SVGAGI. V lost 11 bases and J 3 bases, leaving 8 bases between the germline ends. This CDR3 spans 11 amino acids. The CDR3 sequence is CAEGGGNTIYF. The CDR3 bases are TGTGCCGAAGGGGGTGGAAACACCATATATTTT.

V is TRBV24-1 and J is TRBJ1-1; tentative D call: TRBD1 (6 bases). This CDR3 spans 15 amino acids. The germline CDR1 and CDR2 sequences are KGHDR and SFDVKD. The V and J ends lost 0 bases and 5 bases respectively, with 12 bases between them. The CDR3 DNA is TGTGCCACCAGTGATTTGATCGAGAGGGGGACTGAAGCTTTCTTT. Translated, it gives CATSDLIERGTEAFF.

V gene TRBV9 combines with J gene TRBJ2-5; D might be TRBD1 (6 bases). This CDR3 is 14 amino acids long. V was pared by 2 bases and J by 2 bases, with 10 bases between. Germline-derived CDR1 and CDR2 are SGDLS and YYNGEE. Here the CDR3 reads CASSVRGDQETQYF. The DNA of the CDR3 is TGTGCCAGCAGCGTCAGGGGAGATCAAGAGACCCAGTACTTC.

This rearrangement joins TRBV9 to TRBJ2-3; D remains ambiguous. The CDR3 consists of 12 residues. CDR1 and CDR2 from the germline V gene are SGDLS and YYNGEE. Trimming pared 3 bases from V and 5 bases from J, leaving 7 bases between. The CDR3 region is CASSGWRDTQYF. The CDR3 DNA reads TGTGCCAGCAGCGGGTGGAGAGATACGCAGTATTTT.

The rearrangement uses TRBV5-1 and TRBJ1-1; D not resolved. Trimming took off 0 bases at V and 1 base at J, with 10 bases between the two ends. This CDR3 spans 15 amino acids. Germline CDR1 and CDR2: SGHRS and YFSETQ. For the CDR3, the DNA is TGCGCCAGCAGCTTGGCACCGGGGAGGAACACTGAAGCTTTCTTT. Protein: CASSLAPGRNTEAFF.